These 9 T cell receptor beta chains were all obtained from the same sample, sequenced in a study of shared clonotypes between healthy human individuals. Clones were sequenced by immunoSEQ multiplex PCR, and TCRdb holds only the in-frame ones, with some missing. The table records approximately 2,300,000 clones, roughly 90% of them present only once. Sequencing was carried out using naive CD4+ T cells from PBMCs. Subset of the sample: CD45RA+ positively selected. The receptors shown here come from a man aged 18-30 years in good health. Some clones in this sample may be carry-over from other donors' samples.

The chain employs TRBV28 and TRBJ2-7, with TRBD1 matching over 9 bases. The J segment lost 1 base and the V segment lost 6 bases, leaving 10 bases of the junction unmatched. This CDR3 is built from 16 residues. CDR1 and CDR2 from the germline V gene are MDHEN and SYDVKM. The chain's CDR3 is CASSLRRDRASYEQYF. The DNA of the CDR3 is TGTGCCAGCAGCCTTCGGCGGGACAGGGCTTCCTACGAGCAGTACTTC.

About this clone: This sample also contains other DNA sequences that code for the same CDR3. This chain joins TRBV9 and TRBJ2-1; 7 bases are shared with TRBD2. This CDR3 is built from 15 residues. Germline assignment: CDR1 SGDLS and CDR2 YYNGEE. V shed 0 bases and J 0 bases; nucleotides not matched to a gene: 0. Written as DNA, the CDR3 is TGTGCCAGCAGCGTAGGGACTAGCTCCTACAATGAGCAGTTCTTC. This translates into CASSVGTSSYNEQFF.

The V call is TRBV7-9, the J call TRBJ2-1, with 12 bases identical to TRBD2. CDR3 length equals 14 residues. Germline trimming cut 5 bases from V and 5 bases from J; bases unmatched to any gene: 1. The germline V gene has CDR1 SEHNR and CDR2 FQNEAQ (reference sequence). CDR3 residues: CASSRTSGNNEQFF. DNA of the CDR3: TGTGCCAGCAGCCGGACTAGCGGGAACAATGAGCAGTTCTTC.

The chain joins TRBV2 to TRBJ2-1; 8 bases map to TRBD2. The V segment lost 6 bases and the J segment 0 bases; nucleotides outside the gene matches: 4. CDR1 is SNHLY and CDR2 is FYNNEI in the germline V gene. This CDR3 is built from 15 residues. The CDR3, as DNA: TGTGCCAGCAGCAAGAGCGGGAGCTCCTACAATGAGCAGTTCTTC. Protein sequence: CASSKSGSSYNEQFF.

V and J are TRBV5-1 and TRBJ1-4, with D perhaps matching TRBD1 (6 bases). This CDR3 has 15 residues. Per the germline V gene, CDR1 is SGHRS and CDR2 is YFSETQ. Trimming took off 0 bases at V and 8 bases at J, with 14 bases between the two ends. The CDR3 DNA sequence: TGCGCCAGCAGCTTGGTAGGCAGGGGAGGGGAAAAACTGTTTTTT. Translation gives CASSLVGRGGEKLFF.

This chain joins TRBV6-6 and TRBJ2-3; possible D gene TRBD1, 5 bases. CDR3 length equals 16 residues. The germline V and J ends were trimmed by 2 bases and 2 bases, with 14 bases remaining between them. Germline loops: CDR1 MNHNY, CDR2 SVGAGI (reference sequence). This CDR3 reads CASSYGGQGFTDTQYF. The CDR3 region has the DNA TGTGCCAGCAGTTACGGTGGGCAGGGTTTCACAGATACGCAGTATTTT.

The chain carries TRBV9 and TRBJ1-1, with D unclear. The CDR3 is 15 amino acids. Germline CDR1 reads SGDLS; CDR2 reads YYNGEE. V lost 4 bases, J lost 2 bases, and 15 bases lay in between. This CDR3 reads CASSPEGWGNTEAFF. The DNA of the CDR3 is TGTGCCAGCAGCCCTGAGGGTTGGGGAAACACTGAAGCTTTCTTT.

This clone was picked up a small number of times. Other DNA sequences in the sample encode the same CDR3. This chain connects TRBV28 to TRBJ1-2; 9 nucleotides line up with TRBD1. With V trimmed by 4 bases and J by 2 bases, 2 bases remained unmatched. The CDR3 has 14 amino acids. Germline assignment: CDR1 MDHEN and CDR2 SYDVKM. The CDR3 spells CASSWGQGNYGYTF. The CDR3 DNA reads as TGTGCCAGCAGTTGGGGACAGGGAAACTATGGCTACACCTTC.

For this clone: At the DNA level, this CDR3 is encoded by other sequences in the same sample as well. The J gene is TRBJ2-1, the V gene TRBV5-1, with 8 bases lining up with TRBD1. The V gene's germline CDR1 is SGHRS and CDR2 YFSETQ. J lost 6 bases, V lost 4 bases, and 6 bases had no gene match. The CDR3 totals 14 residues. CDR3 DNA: TGCGCCAGCAGCCCAGGGACAGGTGGCAATGAGCAGTTCTTC. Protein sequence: CASSPGTGGNEQFF. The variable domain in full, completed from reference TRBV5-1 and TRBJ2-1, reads KAGVTQTPRYLIKTRGQQVTLSCSPISGHRSVSWYQQTPGQGLQFLFEYFSETQRNKGNFPGRFSGRQFSNSRSEMNVSTLELGDSALYLCASSPGTGGNEQFFGPGTRLTVL.